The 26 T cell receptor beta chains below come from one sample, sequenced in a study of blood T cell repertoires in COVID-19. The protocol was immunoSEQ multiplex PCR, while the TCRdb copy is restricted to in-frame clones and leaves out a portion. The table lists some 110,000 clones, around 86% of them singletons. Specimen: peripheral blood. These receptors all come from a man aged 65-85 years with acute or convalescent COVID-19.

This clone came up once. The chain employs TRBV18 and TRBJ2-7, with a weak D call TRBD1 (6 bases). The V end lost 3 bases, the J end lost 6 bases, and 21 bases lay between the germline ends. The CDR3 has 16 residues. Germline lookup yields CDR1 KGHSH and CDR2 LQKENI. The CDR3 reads CASSPWTVSVPGEQYF. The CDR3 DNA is TGTGCCAGCTCACCCTGGACAGTTTCGGTTCCTGGCGAGCAGTACTTC.

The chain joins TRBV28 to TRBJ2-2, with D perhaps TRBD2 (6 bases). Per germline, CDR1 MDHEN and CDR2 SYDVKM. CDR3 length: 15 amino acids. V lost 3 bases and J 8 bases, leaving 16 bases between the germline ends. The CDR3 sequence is CASSLDRGFKGELFF. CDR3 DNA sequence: TGTGCCAGCAGTTTGGATCGGGGGTTCAAAGGGGAGCTGTTTTTT.

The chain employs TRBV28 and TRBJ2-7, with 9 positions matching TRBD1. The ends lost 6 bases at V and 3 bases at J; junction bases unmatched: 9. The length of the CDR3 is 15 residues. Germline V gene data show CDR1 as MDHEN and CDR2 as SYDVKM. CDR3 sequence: CASRRFRDRDYEQYF. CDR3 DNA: TGTGCCAGCAGGCGATTCCGGGACAGGGACTACGAGCAGTACTTC.

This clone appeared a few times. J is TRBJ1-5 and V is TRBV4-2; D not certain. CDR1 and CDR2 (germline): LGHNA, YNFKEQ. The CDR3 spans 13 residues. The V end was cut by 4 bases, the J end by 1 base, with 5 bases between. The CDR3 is CASSPASNQPQHF. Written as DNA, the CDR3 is TGTGCCAGCAGCCCTGCGAGCAATCAGCCCCAGCATTTT.

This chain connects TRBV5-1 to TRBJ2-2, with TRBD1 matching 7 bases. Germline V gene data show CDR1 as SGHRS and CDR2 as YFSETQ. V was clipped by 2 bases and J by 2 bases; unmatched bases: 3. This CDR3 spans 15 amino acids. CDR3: CASSFQGVNTGELFF. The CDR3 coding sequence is TGCGCCAGCAGCTTCCAGGGGGTCAACACCGGGGAGCTGTTTTTT.

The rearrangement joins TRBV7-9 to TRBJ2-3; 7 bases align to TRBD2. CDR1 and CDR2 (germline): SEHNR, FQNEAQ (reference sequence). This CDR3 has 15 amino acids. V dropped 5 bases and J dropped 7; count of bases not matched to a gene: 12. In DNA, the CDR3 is TGTGCCAGCAGCCCCCCGGGGCGGGAGATGAATACGCAGTATTTT. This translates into CASSPPGREMNTQYF. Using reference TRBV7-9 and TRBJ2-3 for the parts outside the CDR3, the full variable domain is DTGVSQNPRHKITKRGQNVTFRCDPISEHNRLYWYRQTLGQGPEFLTYFQNEAQLEKSRLLSDRFSAERPKGSFSTLEIQRTEQGDSAMYLCASSPPGREMNTQYFGPGTRLTVL.

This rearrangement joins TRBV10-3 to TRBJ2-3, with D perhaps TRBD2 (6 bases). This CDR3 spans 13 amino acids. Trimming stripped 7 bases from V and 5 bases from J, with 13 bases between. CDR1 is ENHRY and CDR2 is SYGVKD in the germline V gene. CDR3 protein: CAITNYGGDTQYF. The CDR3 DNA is TGTGCCATCACTAACTACGGGGGAGATACGCAGTATTTT.

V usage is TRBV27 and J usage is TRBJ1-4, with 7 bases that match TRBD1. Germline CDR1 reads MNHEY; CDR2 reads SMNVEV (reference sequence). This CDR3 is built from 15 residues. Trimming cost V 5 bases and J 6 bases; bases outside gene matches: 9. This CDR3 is CASSPTQGGDEKLFF. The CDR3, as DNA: TGTGCCAGCAGTCCCACCCAGGGGGGAGATGAAAAACTGTTTTTT.

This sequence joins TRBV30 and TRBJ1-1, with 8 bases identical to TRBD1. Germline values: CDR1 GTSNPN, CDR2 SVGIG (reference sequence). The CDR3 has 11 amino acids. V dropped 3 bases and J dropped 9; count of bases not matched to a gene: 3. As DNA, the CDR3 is TGTGCCTGGAGCCAGGGGGCGCAAGCTTTCTTT. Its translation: CAWSQGAQAFF.

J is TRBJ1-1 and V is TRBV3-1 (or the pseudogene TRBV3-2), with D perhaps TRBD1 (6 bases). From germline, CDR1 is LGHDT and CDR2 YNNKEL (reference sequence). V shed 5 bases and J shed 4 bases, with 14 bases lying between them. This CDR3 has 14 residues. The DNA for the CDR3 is TGTGCCAGCAGCGTCAGGGGAAGGGTCACTGAAGCTTTCTTT. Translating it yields CASSVRGRVTEAFF.

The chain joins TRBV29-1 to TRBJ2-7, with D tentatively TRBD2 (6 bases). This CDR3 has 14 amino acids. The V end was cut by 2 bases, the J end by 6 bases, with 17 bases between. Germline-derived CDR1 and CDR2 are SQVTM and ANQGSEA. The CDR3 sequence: CSVESAGRGGEQYF. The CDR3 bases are TGCAGCGTTGAATCGGCAGGTCGGGGAGGCGAGCAGTACTTC.

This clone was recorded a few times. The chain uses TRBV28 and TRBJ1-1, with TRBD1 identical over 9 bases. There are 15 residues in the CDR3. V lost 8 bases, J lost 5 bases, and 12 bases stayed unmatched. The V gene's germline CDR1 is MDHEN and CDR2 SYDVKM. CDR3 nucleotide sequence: TGTGCCAGCTCCCCCAGGGACAGGGTGCAAACTGAAGCTTTCTTT. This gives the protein CASSPRDRVQTEAFF.

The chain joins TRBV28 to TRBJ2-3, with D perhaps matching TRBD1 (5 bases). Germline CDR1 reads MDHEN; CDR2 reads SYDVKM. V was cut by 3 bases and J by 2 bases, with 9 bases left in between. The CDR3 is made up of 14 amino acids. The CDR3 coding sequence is TGTGCCAGCAGTTTTCCACAGGTCACAGATACGCAGTATTTT. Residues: CASSFPQVTDTQYF. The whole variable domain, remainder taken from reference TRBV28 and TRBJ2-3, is DVKVTQSSRYLVKRTGEKVFLECVQDMDHENMFWYRQDPGLGLRLIYFSYDVKMKEKGDIPEGYSVSREKKERFSLILESASTNQTSMYLCASSFPQVTDTQYFGPGTRLTVL.

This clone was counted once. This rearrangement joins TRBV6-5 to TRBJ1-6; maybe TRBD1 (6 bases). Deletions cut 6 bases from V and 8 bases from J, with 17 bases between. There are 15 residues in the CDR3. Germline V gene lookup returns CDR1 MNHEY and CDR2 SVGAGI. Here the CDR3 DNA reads TGTGCCAGCAGGGGCACAGGGTCTGGAGATTCACCCCTCCACTTT. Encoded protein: CASRGTGSGDSPLHF.

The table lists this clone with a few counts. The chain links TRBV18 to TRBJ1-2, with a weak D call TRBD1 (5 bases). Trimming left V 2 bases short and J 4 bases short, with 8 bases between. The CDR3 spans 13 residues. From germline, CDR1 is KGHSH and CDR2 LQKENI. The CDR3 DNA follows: TGTGCCAGCTCACCAAGCAGGGTCTATGGCTACACCTTC. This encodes CASSPSRVYGYTF.

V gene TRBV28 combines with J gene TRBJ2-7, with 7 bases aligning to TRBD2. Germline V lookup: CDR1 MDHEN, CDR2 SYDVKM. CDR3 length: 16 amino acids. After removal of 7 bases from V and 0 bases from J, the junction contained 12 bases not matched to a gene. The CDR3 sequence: CASIGGGAVRSYEQYF. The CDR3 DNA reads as TGTGCCAGCATTGGGGGGGGTGCGGTACGCTCCTACGAGCAGTACTTC. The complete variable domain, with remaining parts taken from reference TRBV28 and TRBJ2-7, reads DVKVTQSSRYLVKRTGEKVFLECVQDMDHENMFWYRQDPGLGLRLIYFSYDVKMKEKGDIPEGYSVSREKKERFSLILESASTNQTSMYLCASIGGGAVRSYEQYFGPGTRLTVT.

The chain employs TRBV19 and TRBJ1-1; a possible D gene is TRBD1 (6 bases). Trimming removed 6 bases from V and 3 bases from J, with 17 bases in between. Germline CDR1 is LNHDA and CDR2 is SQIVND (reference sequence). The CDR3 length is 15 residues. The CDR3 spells CASSLRRDTYTEAFF. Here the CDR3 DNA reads TGTGCCAGTAGCCTACGCCGGGACACCTACACTGAAGCTTTCTTT.

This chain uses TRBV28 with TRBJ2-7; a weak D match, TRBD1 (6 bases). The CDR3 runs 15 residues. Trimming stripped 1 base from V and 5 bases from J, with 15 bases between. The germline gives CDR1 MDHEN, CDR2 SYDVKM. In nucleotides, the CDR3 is TGTGCCAGCAGTTTATTTAGTGGCAGGGGACACGAGCAGTACTTC. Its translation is CASSLFSGRGHEQYF. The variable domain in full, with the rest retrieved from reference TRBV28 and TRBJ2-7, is DVKVTQSSRYLVKRTGEKVFLECVQDMDHENMFWYRQDPGLGLRLIYFSYDVKMKEKGDIPEGYSVSREKKERFSLILESASTNQTSMYLCASSLFSGRGHEQYFGPGTRLTVT.

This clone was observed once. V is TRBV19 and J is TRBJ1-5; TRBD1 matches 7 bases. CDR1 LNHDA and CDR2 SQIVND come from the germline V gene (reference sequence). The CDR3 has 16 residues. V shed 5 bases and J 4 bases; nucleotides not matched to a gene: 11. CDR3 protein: CASSLTPGQRNQPQHF. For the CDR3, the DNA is TGTGCCAGTAGTTTGACGCCGGGACAGAGAAATCAGCCCCAGCATTTT.

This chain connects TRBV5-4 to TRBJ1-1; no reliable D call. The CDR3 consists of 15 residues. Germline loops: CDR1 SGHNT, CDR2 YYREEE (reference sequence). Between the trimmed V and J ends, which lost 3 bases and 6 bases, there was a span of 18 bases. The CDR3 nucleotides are TGTGCCAGCAGCTCAATCACTCCAGGCATCGCTGAAGCTTTCTTT. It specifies CASSSITPGIAEAFF.

The CDR3 sequence is CSVQRGRNDGYTF. CDR3 nucleotide sequence: TGCAGCGTGCAAAGGGGGCGCAACGATGGCTACACCTTC. The rearrangement joins TRBV29-1 to TRBJ1-2, with TRBD1 matching over 7 bases. The CDR3 is 13 amino acids. Germline CDR1 reads SQVTM; CDR2 reads ANQGSEA. Germline trimming cut 6 bases from V and 6 bases from J; bases unmatched to any gene: 10.

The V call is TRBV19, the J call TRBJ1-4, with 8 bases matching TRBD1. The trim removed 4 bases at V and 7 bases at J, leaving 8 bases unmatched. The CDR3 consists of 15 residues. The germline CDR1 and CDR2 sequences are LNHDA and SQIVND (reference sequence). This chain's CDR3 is CASSTMDRVGEKLFF. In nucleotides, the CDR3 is TGTGCCAGTAGTACCATGGACAGGGTCGGTGAAAAACTGTTTTTT.

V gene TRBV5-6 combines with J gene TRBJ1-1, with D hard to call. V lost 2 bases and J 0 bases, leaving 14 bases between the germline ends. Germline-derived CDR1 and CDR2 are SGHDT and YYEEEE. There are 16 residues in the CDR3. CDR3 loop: CASSLVPGAMNTEAFF. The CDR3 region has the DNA TGTGCCAGCAGCTTAGTGCCAGGCGCTATGAACACTGAAGCTTTCTTT.

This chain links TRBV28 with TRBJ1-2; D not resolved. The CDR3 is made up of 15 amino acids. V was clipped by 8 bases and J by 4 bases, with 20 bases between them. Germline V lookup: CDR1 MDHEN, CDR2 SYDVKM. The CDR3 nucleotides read TGTGCCAGCTCGTCATCCCCGGGAGCACGCTATGGCTACACCTTC. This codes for CASSSSPGARYGYTF.

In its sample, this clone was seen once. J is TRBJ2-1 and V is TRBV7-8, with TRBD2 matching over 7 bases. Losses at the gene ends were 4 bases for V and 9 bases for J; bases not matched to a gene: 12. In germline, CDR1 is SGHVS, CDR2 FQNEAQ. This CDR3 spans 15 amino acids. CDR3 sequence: CASSSLGAGEGEQFF. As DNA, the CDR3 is TGTGCCAGCAGCTCCCTCGGGGCGGGAGAGGGTGAGCAGTTCTTC.

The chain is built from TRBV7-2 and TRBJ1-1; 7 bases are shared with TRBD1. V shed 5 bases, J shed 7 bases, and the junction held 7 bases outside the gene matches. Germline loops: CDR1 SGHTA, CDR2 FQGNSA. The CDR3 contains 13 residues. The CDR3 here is CASSPLRGLEAFF. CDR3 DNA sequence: TGTGCCAGCAGCCCTCTAAGGGGGCTTGAAGCTTTCTTT.